This entry lists 32 T cell receptor beta chains sequenced from one sample in a study of control samples from healthy donors and cancer patients. Libraries were prepared by immunoSEQ multiplex PCR; TCRdb keeps only in-frame clonotypes and omits some of them. The profile shows under 30,000 clones, 85% of them singletons. The sequenced material came from PBMCs. The source is a woman between 55 and 75 years old with head and neck cancer.

The chain couples TRBV7-8 to TRBJ1-5; D is undetermined. Trimming left V 0 bases short and J 7 bases short, with 10 bases between. The CDR3 is 14 residues long. Germline V gives CDR1 SGHVS, CDR2 FQNEAQ. As DNA, the CDR3 is TGTGCCAGCAGCTTAGCGGCGGGCGGGCAGCCCCAGCATTTT. Protein sequence: CASSLAAGGQPQHF.

This sequence joins TRBV19 and TRBJ2-1; the match to TRBD2 covers 11 bases. Germline CDR1 and CDR2: LNHDA and SQIVND (reference sequence). The CDR3 has 15 amino acids. After removal of 6 bases from V and 4 bases from J, the junction contained 5 bases not matched to a gene. CDR3 bases: TGTGCCAGTAGACCCGGGACTAGCGGATACAATGAGCAGTTCTTC. The encoded protein is CASRPGTSGYNEQFF.

The sample holds one count of this clone. The chain uses TRBV6-6 and TRBJ1-1, with D unclear. Germline V gives CDR1 MNHNY, CDR2 SVGAGI (reference sequence). Trimming stripped 8 bases from V and 1 base from J, with 11 bases between. This CDR3 has 13 amino acids. Here the CDR3 reads CASDEWGNTEAFF. The DNA for the CDR3 is TGTGCCAGCGACGAGTGGGGGAACACTGAAGCTTTCTTT.

This clone was picked up one time. This chain uses TRBV4-1 with TRBJ1-2, with 9 bases lining up with TRBD1. V was pared by 3 bases and J by 4 bases, with 6 bases of the junction left unmatched. The CDR3 has 15 amino acids. Germline V gene sequence: CDR1 MGHRA, CDR2 YSYEKL. CDR3 sequence reads: CASSHPGQGAYGYTF. As DNA, the CDR3 is TGCGCCAGCAGCCATCCGGGACAGGGAGCCTATGGCTACACCTTC.

V is TRBV20-1 and J is TRBJ2-1; maybe TRBD2 (6 bases). Looked up from germline, CDR1 is DFQATT and CDR2 is SNEGSKA (reference sequence). Trimming took off 3 bases at V and 6 bases at J, with 15 bases between the two ends. This CDR3 has 14 residues. CDR3 sequence reads: CSASLIAESNEQFF. The DNA of the CDR3 is TGCAGTGCTAGTTTAATAGCGGAATCCAATGAGCAGTTCTTC.

The DNA of the CDR3 is TGTGCCAGCAGCGTAGAAAGCGGGATGTTCACAGATACGCAGTATTTT. This encodes CASSVESGMFTDTQYF. The chain uses TRBV9 and TRBJ2-3; 7 nucleotides line up with TRBD2. Trimming cost V 0 bases and J 2 bases; bases outside gene matches: 6. Germline V gene sequence: CDR1 SGDLS, CDR2 YYNGEE. The CDR3 loop spans 16 amino acids.

This chain connects TRBV28 to TRBJ2-1; 8 bases are a match to TRBD2. The CDR3 is 13 residues long. Germline values: CDR1 MDHEN, CDR2 SYDVKM. The J segment lost 8 bases and the V segment lost 2 bases, leaving 2 bases of the junction unmatched. In nucleotides, the CDR3 is TGTGCCAGCAGTTTAACGGGAGGGGATGAGCAGTTCTTC. This translates into CASSLTGGDEQFF.

V and J are TRBV6-5 and TRBJ2-1, with a possible D match to TRBD1 (6 bases). The length of the CDR3 is 13 residues. The germline gives CDR1 MNHEY, CDR2 SVGAGI. V gave up 3 bases and J gave up 10 bases, with 13 bases separating them. This chain's CDR3 is CASSYIQGAEQFF. Here the CDR3 DNA reads TGTGCCAGCAGTTATATACAGGGTGCCGAGCAGTTCTTC.

This clone came up a few times. This chain connects TRBV4-1 to TRBJ1-1; TRBD1 is a possible D gene (5 bases). Germline V gives CDR1 MGHRA, CDR2 YSYEKL. Trimming took 4 bases from V and 5 from J, leaving 14 bases between them. The CDR3 sequence is 14 residues long. Written as DNA, the CDR3 is TGCGCCAGCAGCCTCGTCGGGGGAGGGACTGAAGCTTTCTTT. It encodes CASSLVGGGTEAFF.

The rearrangement uses TRBV5-1 and TRBJ2-1; D may be TRBD1 (6 bases). V was cut by 4 bases and J by 10 bases, with 15 bases left in between. Germline values: CDR1 SGHRS, CDR2 YFSETQ. The CDR3 has 13 amino acids. CDR3 nucleotides: TGCGCCAGCAGCGTGGGACAACTCGGAGAGCAGTTCTTC. This encodes CASSVGQLGEQFF. Using reference TRBV5-1 and TRBJ2-1 for the parts outside the CDR3, the full variable domain is KAGVTQTPRYLIKTRGQQVTLSCSPISGHRSVSWYQQTPGQGLQFLFEYFSETQRNKGNFPGRFSGRQFSNSRSEMNVSTLELGDSALYLCASSVGQLGEQFFGPGTRLTVL.

The chain links TRBV7-6 to TRBJ1-4; D is perhaps TRBD1 (5 bases). Looked up from germline, CDR1 is SGHVS and CDR2 is FNYEAQ. This CDR3 is built from 15 residues. Trimming cost V 1 base and J 4 bases, with 10 bases left between them. The CDR3 loop reads CASSLGLGDNEKLFF. The CDR3 DNA reads TGTGCCAGCAGCTTAGGTCTAGGGGATAATGAAAAACTGTTTTTT.

This clone is a singleton in its sample. The rearrangement uses TRBV24-1 and TRBJ2-1; 9 bases align to TRBD1. Germline loops: CDR1 KGHDR, CDR2 SFDVKD. The J segment lost 7 bases and the V segment lost 5 bases, leaving 5 bases of the junction unmatched. CDR3 length: 14 residues. The CDR3 reads CATSGTGARNEQFF. CDR3 coding DNA: TGTGCCACCAGTGGGACAGGGGCAAGGAATGAGCAGTTCTTC.

The CDR3 region is CASSQNWGPGLSTEQYF. For the CDR3, the DNA is TGCGCCAGCAGCCAAAACTGGGGGCCGGGACTTTCAACCGAGCAGTACTTC. The V gene is TRBV4-1, the J gene TRBJ2-7; D might be TRBD1 or TRBD2, each matching 6 bases. This CDR3 contains 17 residues. CDR1 is MGHRA and CDR2 is YSYEKL in the germline V gene. Trimming shortened V by 2 bases and J by 6 bases, and 23 bases separated the two germline ends.

This clone was picked up one time. V and J are TRBV4-1 and TRBJ1-2, with 9 bases identical to TRBD1. J was trimmed by 6 bases and V by 1 base; bases with no gene match: 9. Germline V gene sequence: CDR1 MGHRA, CDR2 YSYEKL. The CDR3 has 16 residues. CDR3 in amino acids: CASSQVPGQGIHGYTF. The CDR3 DNA sequence: TGCGCCAGCAGCCAAGTCCCGGGACAGGGTATTCATGGCTACACCTTC.

V usage is TRBV12-3 or TRBV12-4 and J usage is TRBJ1-5, with unresolved D. This CDR3 is built from 13 residues. The germline V and J ends were trimmed by 5 bases and 4 bases, with 9 bases remaining between them. Written as DNA, the CDR3 is TGTGCCAGCAGTAATGGCCGGAATCAGCCCCAGCATTTT. It is translated as CASSNGRNQPQHF.

The chain carries TRBV5-6 and TRBJ2-3; 10 bases line up with TRBD2. Trimming cost V 6 bases and J 2 bases; bases outside gene matches: 9. From germline, CDR1 is SGHDT and CDR2 YYEEEE. There are 16 residues in the CDR3. The CDR3 DNA sequence: TGTGCCAGCAAATGGGGGCTAGCGGGAGTCACAGATACGCAGTATTTT. It encodes CASKWGLAGVTDTQYF.

This chain uses TRBV4-1 with TRBJ2-7; TRBD1 might be the D (6 bases). Trimming removed 4 bases at V and 2 bases at J, with 15 bases between. The CDR3 sequence is 15 residues long. Germline CDR1 reads MGHRA; CDR2 reads YSYEKL. The CDR3 region is CASSLRTALAYEQYF. The DNA for the CDR3 is TGCGCCAGCAGCCTCCGGACAGCGTTGGCCTACGAGCAGTACTTC.

This clone was recorded a few times. This chain joins TRBV19 and TRBJ2-1; D not certain. V lost 5 bases and J lost 5, with 16 bases in between. Germline V gene data show CDR1 as LNHDA and CDR2 as SQIVND (reference sequence). The CDR3 extends over 15 amino acids. CDR3 residues: CASSSYSGMNNEQFF. The DNA of the CDR3 is TGTGCCAGTAGTTCATACAGTGGAATGAACAATGAGCAGTTCTTC.

The chain employs TRBV12-3 or TRBV12-4 and TRBJ1-1; D possibly corresponds to TRBD1 (6 bases). This CDR3 is built from 13 residues. The germline V and J ends were trimmed by 3 bases and 7 bases, with 12 bases remaining between them. DNA for the CDR3: TGTGCCAGCAGTTTCGGAACAGGGTTTGAAGCTTTCTTT. Translation gives CASSFGTGFEAFF.

The V gene is TRBV7-9, the J gene TRBJ2-3, with 11 bases lining up with TRBD2. The J segment lost 4 bases and the V segment lost 3 bases, leaving 0 bases of the junction unmatched. Germline V gene data show CDR1 as SEHNR and CDR2 as FQNEAQ (reference sequence). This CDR3 contains 14 residues. Here the CDR3 DNA reads TGTGCCAGCAGCTTTAGCGGGGGGGCAGATACGCAGTATTTT. Its protein product is CASSFSGGADTQYF.

The chain has TRBV29-1 and TRBJ1-4; the D is unclear. V gave up 4 bases and J gave up 3 bases, with 6 bases separating them. Germline V lookup: CDR1 SQVTM, CDR2 ANQGSEA. CDR3 length: 12 residues. CDR3 DNA sequence: TGCAGCGTTGTTTCACCTAATGAAAAACTGTTTTTT. Translation gives CSVVSPNEKLFF.

The V gene is TRBV11-2, the J gene TRBJ2-6, with D uncertain. Trimming shortened V by 5 bases and J by 0 bases, and 17 bases separated the two germline ends. This CDR3 contains 18 residues. In germline, CDR1 is SGHAT, CDR2 FQNNGV. Here the CDR3 DNA reads TGTGCCAGCAGCCCCCGCGGCAGATCCTTCTCTGGGGCCAACGTCCTGACTTTC. Translation gives CASSPRGRSFSGANVLTF. Supplemented by reference TRBV11-2 and TRBJ2-6, the full variable domain reads EAGVAQSPRYKIIEKRQSVAFWCNPISGHATLYWYQQILGQGPKLLIQFQNNGVVDDSQLPKDRFSAERLKGVDSTLKIQPAKLEDSAVYLCASSPRGRSFSGANVLTFGAGSRLTVL.

The rearrangement links TRBV19 to TRBJ2-1; 12 bases match TRBD2. The CDR3 has 19 residues. Germline V lookup: CDR1 LNHDA, CDR2 SQIVND (reference sequence). J gave up 8 bases and V 4 bases, and 18 bases lay outside the gene matches. The DNA for the CDR3 is TGTGCCAGTAGTAGAAGAAGCCCTGGACTAGCGGGGCTCTTGGATGAGCAGTTCTTC. It is translated as CASSRRSPGLAGLLDEQFF. The complete variable domain, with remaining parts taken from reference TRBV19 and TRBJ2-1, reads DGGITQSPKYLFRKEGQNVTLSCEQNLNHDAMYWYRQDPGQGLRLIYYSQIVNDFQKGDIAEGYSVSREKKESFPLTVTSAQKNPTAFYLCASSRRSPGLAGLLDEQFFGPGTRLTVL.

The chain joins TRBV7-2 to TRBJ1-3, with D maybe TRBD1 (5 bases). In germline, CDR1 is SGHTA, CDR2 FQGNSA. The germline V and J ends were trimmed by 6 bases and 0 bases, with 15 bases remaining between them. This CDR3 comprises 16 residues. The CDR3 region is CASSSLSGTSGNTIYF. The CDR3 nucleotides are TGTGCCAGCAGTTCTCTTTCAGGGACCTCTGGAAACACCATATATTTT. Looking up the rest from reference TRBV7-2 and TRBJ1-3 gives the full variable domain: GAGVSQSPSNKVTEKGKDVELRCDPISGHTALYWYRQSLGQGLEFLIYFQGNSAPDKSGLPSDRFSAERTGGSVSTLTIQRTQQEDSAVYLCASSSLSGTSGNTIYFGEGSWLTVV.

This chain uses TRBV18 with TRBJ1-1; TRBD1 might be the D (6 bases). Trimming removed 3 bases from V and 1 base from J, with 12 bases in between. From germline, CDR1 is KGHSH and CDR2 LQKENI. The CDR3 is 15 amino acids. CDR3 nucleotide sequence: TGTGCCAGCTCACCCTCAGGGGTGGCGAACACTGAAGCTTTCTTT. Its protein is CASSPSGVANTEAFF.

The J gene is TRBJ1-1, the V gene TRBV4-2; the D is unclear. The V gene lost 7 bases and the J gene lost 0 bases, with 9 bases spanning the gap. Germline V gene data show CDR1 as LGHNA and CDR2 as YNFKEQ. This CDR3 spans 13 amino acids. CDR3 DNA: TGTGCCAGCAAGGAGGCCCTGAACACTGAAGCTTTCTTT. The encoded protein is CASKEALNTEAFF.

The V call is TRBV20-1, the J call TRBJ1-2; tentative D call: TRBD1 (5 bases). The V and J ends lost 7 bases and 8 bases respectively, with 14 bases between them. Per germline, CDR1 DFQATT and CDR2 SNEGSKA (reference sequence). This CDR3 spans 11 amino acids. As DNA, the CDR3 is TGCAGTGGGGGCAGGGATGTGGGCTACACCTTC. It encodes CSGGRDVGYTF.

The rearrangement links TRBV10-2 to TRBJ1-5, with 7 bases that match TRBD1. V dropped 5 bases and J dropped 5; count of bases not matched to a gene: 9. Germline-derived CDR1 and CDR2 are WSHSY and SAAADI. This CDR3 comprises 15 residues. The CDR3 is CASSLNRGGDQPQHF. CDR3 nucleotide sequence: TGCGCCAGCAGTCTGAACAGGGGTGGCGATCAGCCCCAGCATTTT.

Concerning this clone: The junction does not match germline at one end; this may be a read error. V gene TRBV19 combines with J gene TRBJ2-2; 9 bases align to TRBD2. Germline CDR1 and CDR2: LNHDA and SQIVND (reference sequence). The CDR3 totals 14 residues. CDR3 residues: CASRIAGDPGELFF. CDR3 DNA sequence: TGTGCCAGTCGTATAGCGGGAGATCCCGGGGAGCTGTTTTTT.

The V and J genes are TRBV12-3 or TRBV12-4 and TRBJ2-5; no firm D call. V was pared by 5 bases and J by 3 bases, with 10 bases between. The CDR3 sequence is 13 residues long. The CDR3 DNA reads TGTGCCAGCAGTCCTACGACGGAAGAGACCCAGTACTTC. Its translation is CASSPTTEETQYF.

The chain joins TRBV11-3 to TRBJ2-2; the match to TRBD2 covers 12 bases. The CDR3 is 15 amino acids. In germline, CDR1 is SGHNT, CDR2 YENEEA. Trimming removed 5 bases from V and 6 bases from J; junction bases left unmatched: 4. CDR3 sequence (DNA): TGTGCCAGCAGCCCCAGACTAGCGGGAGCCGGGGAGCTGTTTTTT. It translates to CASSPRLAGAGELFF. The full variable domain, its missing parts supplied by reference TRBV11-3 and TRBJ2-2, is EAGVVQSPRYKIIEKKQPVAFWCNPISGHNTLYWYLQNLGQGPELLIRYENEEAVDDSQLPKDRFSAERLKGVDSTLKIQPAELGDSAVYLCASSPRLAGAGELFFGEGSRLTVL.

J is TRBJ2-7 and V is TRBV9; the D is unclear. This CDR3 is built from 15 residues. Trimming stripped 0 bases from V and 1 base from J, with 11 bases between. Germline values: CDR1 SGDLS, CDR2 YYNGEE. The CDR3 DNA reads as TGTGCCAGCAGCGTAGGGCTGGAGAAATCCTACGAGCAGTACTTC. Its protein product is CASSVGLEKSYEQYF.